This T cell receptor beta chain was retrieved from a study of brain T cells in children with intractable seizures. Broader study findings: HCMV serostatus was not known, and viral specificity came from CDR3 similarity only. Clones missing pre-surgery may reflect undersampling of that blood sample.

V shed 6 bases and J 5 bases; nucleotides not matched to a gene: 2. CDR3 length equals 13 residues. Germline V CDR1 and CDR2: GTSNPN, SVGIG (reference sequence). Time point in this sample: blood from clinic visit 5 months post-surgery; TSC patient then seizure free. Pre-surgery treatment included at least one anti-epileptic drug. A word on this clone: Its antigen is not known.

Sequenced by immunoSEQ multiplex PCR; TCRdb stores in-frame clones only, minus some. This table has about 340,000 clones, roughly 93% appearing once. The rearrangement joins TRBV30 to TRBJ1-6, with TRBD1 matching 9 bases. The sample was peripheral blood, taken around 5 months after surgery. This TCR was recovered from a boy in the first two years of life with tuberous sclerosis and intractable seizures. The CDR3 region is CACRTGDNSPLHF. In DNA form, the CDR3 reads TGTGCCTGCCGGACAGGGGATAATTCACCCCTCCACTTT.